In this sample, the clone carrying this TCR beta chain turned up once. Its antigen is not identified. This sample stems from a study of radiotherapy plus CTLA-4 blockade in lung cancer. Focal radiation plus CTLA-4 blockade with ipilimumab was administered to patients who had chemo-refractory metastatic non-small-cell lung cancer. Study-wide results and limits: Blood TCR clones of tumor origin expanded after radiotherapy plus ipilimumab.

Clones were read by immunoSEQ multiplex PCR, and TCRdb kept only the in-frame ones, dropping some. Counted here are roughly 80,000 clones, 60% to 85% occurring once; the ten biggest clones make up under 5%. This CDR3 has 16 amino acids. Germline V gene data show CDR1 as LNHDA and CDR2 as SQIVND (reference sequence). V was trimmed by 2 bases and J by 10 bases, leaving 18 bases between them. Sequenced here: peripheral blood, sampled from a patient treated with radiotherapy plus ipilimumab. The V gene is TRBV19, the J gene TRBJ1-6, with TRBD1 as a possible D gene (6 bases). The receptor was derived from a human donor with non-small cell lung cancer who had a partial response to radiotherapy plus ipilimumab. Some clones in this sample may be carry-over from other donors' samples. The CDR3 sequence: CASSISYRATGSPLHF. The DNA of the CDR3 is TGTGCCAGTAGTATATCATACAGGGCGACGGGATCACCCCTCCACTTT.